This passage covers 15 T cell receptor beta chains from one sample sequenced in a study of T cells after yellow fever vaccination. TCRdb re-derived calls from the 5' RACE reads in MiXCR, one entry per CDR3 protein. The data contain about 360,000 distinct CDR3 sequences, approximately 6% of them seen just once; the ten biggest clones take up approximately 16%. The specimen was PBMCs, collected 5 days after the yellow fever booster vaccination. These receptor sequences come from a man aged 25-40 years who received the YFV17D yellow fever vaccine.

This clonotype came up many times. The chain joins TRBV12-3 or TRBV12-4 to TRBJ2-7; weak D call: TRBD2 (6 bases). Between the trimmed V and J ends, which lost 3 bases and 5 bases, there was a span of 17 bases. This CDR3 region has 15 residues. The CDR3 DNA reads TGTGCCAGCAGTTTTGGGACTCCCCAGCCCCACGAGCAGTACTTC. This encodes CASSFGTPQPHEQYF.

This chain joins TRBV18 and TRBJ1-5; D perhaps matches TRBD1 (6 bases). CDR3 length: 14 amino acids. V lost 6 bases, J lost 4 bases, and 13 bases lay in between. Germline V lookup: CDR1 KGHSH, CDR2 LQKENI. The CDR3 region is CASSVGQGNQPQHF. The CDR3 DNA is TGTGCCAGCTCCGTGGGTCAGGGGAATCAGCCCCAGCATTTT.

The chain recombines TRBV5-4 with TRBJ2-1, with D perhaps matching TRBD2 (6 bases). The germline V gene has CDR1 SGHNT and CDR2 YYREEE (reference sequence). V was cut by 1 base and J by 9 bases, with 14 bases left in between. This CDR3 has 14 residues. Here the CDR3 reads CASSLSGLMVEQFF. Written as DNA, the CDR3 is TGTGCCAGCAGCTTGTCTGGACTAATGGTTGAGCAGTTCTTC.

The CDR3 DNA reads as TGTGCCAGCAGCTTTTCGCGAAACGAGCAGTACTTC. As protein: CASSFSRNEQYF. The rearrangement joins TRBV5-6 to TRBJ2-7, with D hard to call. Germline loops: CDR1 SGHDT, CDR2 YYEEEE. This CDR3 comprises 12 residues. Trimming shortened V by 2 bases and J by 5 bases, and 8 bases separated the two germline ends.

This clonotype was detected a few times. The CDR3 DNA reads as TGCGCCAGCAGACTGGCGTTGGTGGAGGGGGAAAAACTGTTTTTT. This codes for CASRLALVEGEKLFF. J is TRBJ1-4 and V is TRBV5-1, with D possibly matching TRBD1 (5 bases). The germline V and J ends were trimmed by 5 bases and 8 bases, with 19 bases remaining between them. This CDR3 has 15 amino acids. From germline, CDR1 is SGHRS and CDR2 YFSETQ.

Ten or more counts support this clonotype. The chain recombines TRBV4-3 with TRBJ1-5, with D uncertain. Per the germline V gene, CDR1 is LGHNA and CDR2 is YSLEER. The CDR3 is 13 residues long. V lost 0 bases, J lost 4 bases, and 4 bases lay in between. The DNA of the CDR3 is TGCGCCAGCAGCCAAGACCCTAATCAGCCCCAGCATTTT. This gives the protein CASSQDPNQPQHF.

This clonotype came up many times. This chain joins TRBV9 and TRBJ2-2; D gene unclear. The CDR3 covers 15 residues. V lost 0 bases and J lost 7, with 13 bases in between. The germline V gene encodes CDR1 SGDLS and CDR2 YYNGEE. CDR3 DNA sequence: TGTGCCAGCAGCGTAGAAGGTGCCGAGATCGGGGAGCTGTTTTTT. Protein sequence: CASSVEGAEIGELFF.

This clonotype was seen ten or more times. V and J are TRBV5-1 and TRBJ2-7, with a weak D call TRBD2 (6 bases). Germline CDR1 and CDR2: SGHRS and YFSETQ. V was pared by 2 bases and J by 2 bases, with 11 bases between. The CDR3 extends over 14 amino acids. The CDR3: CASSFGASAYEQYF. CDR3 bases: TGCGCCAGCAGCTTCGGTGCTAGCGCCTACGAGCAGTACTTC. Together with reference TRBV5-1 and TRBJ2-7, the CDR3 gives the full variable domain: KAGVTQTPRYLIKTRGQQVTLSCSPISGHRSVSWYQQTPGQGLQFLFEYFSETQRNKGNFPGRFSGRQFSNSRSEMNVSTLELGDSALYLCASSFGASAYEQYFGPGTRLTVT.

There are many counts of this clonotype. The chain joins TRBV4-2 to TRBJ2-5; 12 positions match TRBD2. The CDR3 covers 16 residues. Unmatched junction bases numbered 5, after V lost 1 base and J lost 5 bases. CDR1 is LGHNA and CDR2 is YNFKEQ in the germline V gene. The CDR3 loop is CASSQVTSGRGETQYF. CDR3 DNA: TGTGCCAGCAGCCAAGTGACTAGCGGGAGAGGTGAGACCCAGTACTTC.

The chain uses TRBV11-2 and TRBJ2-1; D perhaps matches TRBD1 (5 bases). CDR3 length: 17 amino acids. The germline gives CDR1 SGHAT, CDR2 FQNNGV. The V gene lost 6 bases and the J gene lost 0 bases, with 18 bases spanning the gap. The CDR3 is CASRLTSRASSYNEQFF. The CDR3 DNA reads TGTGCCAGCAGATTGACCTCCAGGGCGAGCTCCTACAATGAGCAGTTCTTC.

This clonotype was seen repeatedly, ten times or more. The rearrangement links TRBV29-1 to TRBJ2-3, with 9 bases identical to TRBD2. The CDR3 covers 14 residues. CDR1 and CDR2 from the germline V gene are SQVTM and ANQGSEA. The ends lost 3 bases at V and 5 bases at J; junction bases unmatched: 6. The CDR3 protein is CSVDASGTEDTQYF. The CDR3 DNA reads TGCAGCGTTGATGCTAGCGGGACTGAAGATACGCAGTATTTT.

The CDR3 nucleotides are TGTGCCAGCTCACCGACCCTAAACGCTGAAGCTTTCTTT. Amino acids: CASSPTLNAEAFF. The rearrangement uses TRBV18 and TRBJ1-1; D is undetermined. This CDR3 spans 13 amino acids. Germline CDR1 KGHSH, CDR2 LQKENI. V was trimmed by 3 bases and J by 6 bases, leaving 11 bases between them.

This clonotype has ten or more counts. CDR3 protein: CASSAILAGANEQFF. The CDR3 bases are TGTGCCAGCAGCGCAATACTAGCGGGAGCCAATGAGCAGTTCTTC. This chain links TRBV11-2 with TRBJ2-1; the match to TRBD2 covers 11 bases. CDR3 length: 15 residues. Germline CDR1 and CDR2: SGHAT and FQNNGV. V gave up 5 bases and J gave up 6 bases; unmatched junction bases: 6. Complete variable domain (other parts from reference TRBV11-2 and TRBJ2-1): EAGVAQSPRYKIIEKRQSVAFWCNPISGHATLYWYQQILGQGPKLLIQFQNNGVVDDSQLPKDRFSAERLKGVDSTLKIQPAKLEDSAVYLCASSAILAGANEQFFGPGTRLTVL.

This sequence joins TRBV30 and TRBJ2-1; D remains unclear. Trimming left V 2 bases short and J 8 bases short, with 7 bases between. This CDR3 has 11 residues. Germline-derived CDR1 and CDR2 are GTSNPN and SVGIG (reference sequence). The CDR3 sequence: CAWSRWDEQFF. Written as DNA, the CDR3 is TGTGCCTGGAGTCGCTGGGATGAGCAGTTCTTC.

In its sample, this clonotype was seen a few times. The CDR3: CASSWGTSGSPDTQYF. CDR3 DNA sequence: TGCGCCAGCAGCTGGGGGACTAGCGGGAGCCCGGATACGCAGTATTTT. V usage is TRBV5-1 and J usage is TRBJ2-3, with TRBD2 matching 14 bases. J was trimmed by 6 bases and V by 3 bases; bases with no gene match: 6. The CDR3 is made up of 16 amino acids. The V gene's germline CDR1 is SGHRS and CDR2 YFSETQ.